This T cell receptor beta chain comes out of a study of T cells after posttransplantation cyclophosphamide. Assay: immunoSEQ multiplex PCR; the TCRdb copy retains only in-frame clones and omits some. The sample shows 20,000 to 25,000 clones, none of them appearing just once. This CDR3 contains 11 residues. V was trimmed by 4 bases and J by 6 bases, leaving 9 bases between them. CDR1 is DFQATT, CDR2 SNEGSKA, per germline (reference sequence). This clone was observed at least ten times. Sequenced material: PBMCs. The TCR was taken from a woman in her sixties in good health, CMV-negative, and a related stem cell transplant donor. The chain is built from TRBV20-1 and TRBJ1-2; D is unresolved. This CDR3 is CSATRLDGYTF. The CDR3 nucleotides read TGCAGTGCTACCAGGCTCGATGGCTACACCTTC.